Listed here are 32 T cell receptor beta chains from one sample, sequenced in a study of cytomegalovirus exposure and HLA in healthy donors. PCR primers comprised 60 Vbeta and 13 Jbeta primers. Sequenced by immunoSEQ multiplex PCR; TCRdb stores in-frame clones only, minus some. The sample records roughly 97,000 clones, approximately 78% being singletons. Material for sequencing was PBMCs. These TCRs come from a woman in her thirties or forties in good health and CMV-seronegative.

The genes are TRBV5-5 and TRBJ2-5, with a tentative D call TRBD1 (6 bases). The V end was cut by 4 bases, the J end by 2 bases, with 21 bases between. This CDR3 region has 17 residues. In germline, CDR1 is SGHKS, CDR2 YYEKEE (reference sequence). This chain's CDR3 is CASSPPNRVRGQETQYF. As DNA, the CDR3 is TGTGCCAGCAGCCCGCCAAACAGGGTGAGGGGGCAAGAGACCCAGTACTTC.

The chain has TRBV4-3 and TRBJ1-1; D unclear. Trimming cost V 1 base and J 1 base, with 13 bases left between them. The CDR3 extends over 16 amino acids. Germline lookup yields CDR1 LGHNA and CDR2 YSLEER. Written as DNA, the CDR3 is TGCGCCAGCAGCCAAGGCCCAGTGTGGGCGAACACTGAAGCTTTCTTT. Its protein product is CASSQGPVWANTEAFF.

This sequence joins TRBV5-6 and TRBJ2-2, with 9 bases that match TRBD2. The CDR3 runs 17 residues. The trim removed 4 bases at V and 9 bases at J, leaving 16 bases unmatched. Germline V gene data show CDR1 as SGHDT and CDR2 as YYEEEE. CDR3 DNA sequence: TGTGCCAGCAGCCCCCTAGGGGGTAGCGGGAGTTTAAGGGAGCTGTTTTTT. It codes for CASSPLGGSGSLRELFF.

The chain employs TRBV5-6 and TRBJ2-1; D is uncertain. The V end was cut by 1 base, the J end by 4 bases, with 6 bases between. Germline V lookup: CDR1 SGHDT, CDR2 YYEEEE. This CDR3 is built from 13 residues. The CDR3 DNA sequence: TGTGCCAGCAGCTTGTTGGCTTACAATGAGCAGTTCTTC. It is translated as CASSLLAYNEQFF.

The CDR3 DNA follows: TGTGCCAGCAGTTACAGGGGTTCTAGGTACGAGCAGTACTTC. Its protein is CASSYRGSRYEQYF. The J gene is TRBJ2-7, the V gene TRBV28; 7 bases are shared with TRBD1. CDR1 and CDR2 (germline): MDHEN, SYDVKM. V was clipped by 4 bases and J by 4 bases; unmatched bases: 7. CDR3 length: 14 residues.

V is TRBV5-1 and J is TRBJ2-7; 10 nucleotides align to TRBD2. Trimming took 3 bases from V and 2 from J; bases not matched to a gene: 5. In germline, CDR1 is SGHRS, CDR2 YFSETQ. The CDR3 consists of 15 residues. The CDR3 nucleotides are TGCGCCAGCAGCTGGGGGACTAGCGCAACCTACGAGCAGTACTTC. Encoded protein: CASSWGTSATYEQYF.

This chain connects TRBV23-1 to TRBJ1-1; 9 bases agree with TRBD1. TRBV23-1 is known as an ORF, though its function is uncertain. Trimming cost V 3 bases and J 1 base; bases outside gene matches: 9. The CDR3 sequence is 17 residues long. CDR3 loop: CASSHPTYRGPNTEAFF. For the CDR3, the DNA is TGCGCCAGCAGTCATCCAACCTACAGGGGGCCGAACACTGAAGCTTTCTTT.

This chain uses TRBV18 with TRBJ1-3, with D perhaps TRBD1 (6 bases). There are 16 residues in the CDR3. Trimming left V 8 bases short and J 0 bases short, with 17 bases between. The germline gives CDR1 KGHSH, CDR2 LQKENI. CDR3: CASQNPGVRSGNTIYF. The CDR3 DNA reads as TGTGCCAGCCAAAACCCAGGGGTTCGCTCTGGAAACACCATATATTTT.

As regards this clone: An end of the junction does not agree with germline; a read error may underlie this. Other DNA sequences of this sample code for an identical CDR3. The V and J genes are TRBV15 and TRBJ2-2; 7 positions agree with TRBD1. CDR1 and CDR2 from the germline V gene are LNHNV and YYDKDF (reference sequence). CDR3 size: 14 residues. For the CDR3, the DNA is TGCGCCACTAGTCAGGGGGCGAACACCGGGGAGCTGTTTTTT. It codes for CATSQGANTGELFF.

The chain combines TRBV5-6 with TRBJ2-1; TRBD1 matches 10 bases. CDR1 and CDR2 (germline): SGHDT, YYEEEE. With V trimmed by 5 bases and J by 2 bases, 4 bases remained unmatched. The CDR3 sequence is 15 residues long. This CDR3 reads CASRPDRGAYNEQFF. CDR3 nucleotide sequence: TGTGCCAGCAGGCCGGACAGGGGGGCCTACAATGAGCAGTTCTTC.

As DNA, the CDR3 is TGTGCCAGCAGCTTAGAGCCAGGGTGGGAGCAGTTCTTC. Amino acids: CASSLEPGWEQFF. This sequence joins TRBV7-2 and TRBJ2-1; maybe TRBD1 (5 bases). The CDR3 is 13 amino acids. CDR1 and CDR2 (germline): SGHTA, FQGNSA. V lost 1 base, J lost 10 bases, and 11 bases lay in between.

Written as DNA, the CDR3 is TGTGCCAGCAGCGCATATCCTAGCGCCAGCTCCTACAATGAGCAGTTCTTC. Amino acid sequence: CASSAYPSASSYNEQFF. This chain connects TRBV5-6 to TRBJ2-1; perhaps TRBD2 as D (6 bases). V lost 4 bases and J lost 0, with 17 bases in between. Germline lookup yields CDR1 SGHDT and CDR2 YYEEEE. This CDR3 contains 17 residues.

This chain uses TRBV7-3 with TRBJ2-5, with D tentatively TRBD1 (6 bases). The J call may be wrong; the DNA end is better matched by TRBJ2-7. CDR1 is SGHTA and CDR2 is FQGTGA in the germline V gene. The CDR3 has 16 amino acids. The DNA of the CDR3 is TGTGCCAGCAGCTTACCAGGACAGTTTATAACCTACGAGCAGTACTTC. This encodes CASSLPGQFITYEQYF.

The chain employs TRBV5-6 and TRBJ2-3; 10 nucleotides line up with TRBD2. The V segment lost 4 bases and the J segment 3 bases; nucleotides outside the gene matches: 8. The CDR3 sequence is 16 residues long. In germline, CDR1 is SGHDT, CDR2 YYEEEE. CDR3 sequence: CASSLLAGVSTDTQYF. The CDR3 DNA follows: TGTGCCAGCAGCCTGCTAGCGGGAGTTTCGACAGATACGCAGTATTTT.

This chain joins TRBV27 and TRBJ2-5; D may be TRBD1 (6 bases). The CDR3 sequence is 14 residues long. Between the trimmed V and J ends, which lost 4 bases and 5 bases, there was a span of 14 bases. Germline assignment: CDR1 MNHEY and CDR2 SMNVEV (reference sequence). Here the CDR3 reads CASSWDPQGETQYF. CDR3 DNA sequence: TGTGCCAGCAGTTGGGACCCTCAGGGGGAGACCCAGTACTTC.

The chain couples TRBV12-5 to TRBJ2-3; tentatively, D is TRBD2 (5 bases). CDR3 size: 15 residues. V was cut by 7 bases and J by 6 bases, with 20 bases left in between. CDR1 is LGHNT, CDR2 FRNRAP, per germline. The CDR3, as DNA: TGTGCTAGTGCCCGAGGCTCCGGCGGGCCCGATACGCAGTATTTT. Its translation: CASARGSGGPDTQYF. The full variable domain, completed using reference TRBV12-5 and TRBJ2-3, is DARVTQTPRHKVTEMGQEVTMRCQPILGHNTVFWYRQTMMQGLELLAYFRNRAPLDDSGMPKDRFSAEMPDATLATLKIQPSEPRDSAVYFCASARGSGGPDTQYFGPGTRLTVL.

The J gene is TRBJ2-2, the V gene TRBV6-5, with TRBD2 matching 7 bases. The J segment lost 9 bases and the V segment lost 6 bases, leaving 13 bases of the junction unmatched. The CDR3 consists of 15 residues. Germline CDR1 reads MNHEY; CDR2 reads SVGAGI. The CDR3 bases are TGTGCCAGCAGCCGGGGGACTACTTATTCCCGGGAGCTGTTTTTT. This translates into CASSRGTTYSRELFF.

This chain joins TRBV6-5 and TRBJ2-2; TRBD2 matches at 11 bases. V was pared by 5 bases and J by 6 bases, with 5 bases of the junction left unmatched. This CDR3 region has 15 residues. Germline V lookup: CDR1 MNHEY, CDR2 SVGAGI. The DNA of the CDR3 is TGTGCCAGCAGTCTTCGTAGCGGGAGGGCCGGGGAGCTGTTTTTT. This sequence encodes CASSLRSGRAGELFF.

In this sample, this clone turned up once. J is TRBJ2-5 and V is TRBV29-1; TRBD2 agrees at 14 bases. The V gene end was trimmed by 3 bases and the J gene end by 5 bases; junction bases not matched to a gene: 8. Germline V CDR1 and CDR2: SQVTM, ANQGSEA. CDR3 length: 16 amino acids. The DNA of the CDR3 is TGCAGCGTTGAGGGGGGGACTAGCGGGAGAAGTGAGACCCAGTACTTC. Protein: CSVEGGTSGRSETQYF.

This chain joins TRBV4-2 and TRBJ2-3; 7 nucleotides match TRBD2. The CDR3 extends over 14 amino acids. The germline CDR1 and CDR2 sequences are LGHNA and YNFKEQ. V lost 4 bases and J lost 1; bases outside the gene matches: 2. CDR3 loop: CASSRAGGTDTQYF. CDR3 DNA sequence: TGTGCCAGCAGCCGGGCGGGAGGCACAGATACGCAGTATTTT.

The rearrangement joins TRBV25-1 to TRBJ1-3; D is ambiguous. The germline V and J ends were trimmed by 7 bases and 15 bases, with 25 bases remaining between them. Germline V gene lookup returns CDR1 MGHDK and CDR2 SYGVNS. This CDR3 has 14 amino acids. DNA of the CDR3: TGTGCCAGCATTCGGGTTGGGAGGGCAGCCGGAAGATATTTT. As protein: CASIRVGRAAGRYF.

This chain joins TRBV19 and TRBJ1-1, with TRBD1 matching over 7 bases. The V segment lost 5 bases and the J segment 0 bases; nucleotides outside the gene matches: 3. This CDR3 contains 14 residues. CDR1 and CDR2 (germline): LNHDA, SQIVND (reference sequence). For the CDR3, the DNA is TGTGCCAGTAGTCCGACAGGGCTGAACACTGAAGCTTTCTTT. It codes for CASSPTGLNTEAFF.

The CDR3 here is CASSSQPRGTEAFF. Written as DNA, the CDR3 is TGTGCCAGCAGTTCCCAACCTAGGGGCACTGAAGCTTTCTTT. The chain couples TRBV6-6 to TRBJ1-1, with D tentatively TRBD1 (5 bases). Between the trimmed V and J ends, which lost 4 bases and 4 bases, there was a span of 13 bases. The CDR3 has 14 amino acids. Germline assignment: CDR1 MNHNY and CDR2 SVGAGI (reference sequence).

The CDR3 region is CASSQVGLYNEQFF. The CDR3 region has the DNA TGTGCCAGCAGCCAAGTGGGCCTCTACAATGAGCAGTTCTTC. The chain couples TRBV14 to TRBJ2-1; no clear D. The length of the CDR3 is 14 residues. Trimming removed 1 base at V and 3 bases at J, with 7 bases between. CDR1 and CDR2 (germline): SGHDN, FVKESK. The entire variable domain, with the rest obtained from reference TRBV14 and TRBJ2-1, is as follows: EAGVTQFPSHSVIEKGQTVTLRCDPISGHDNLYWYRRVMGKEIKFLLHFVKESKQDESGMPNNRFLAERTGGTYSTLKVQPAELEDSGVYFCASSQVGLYNEQFFGPGTRLTVL.

The chain couples TRBV20-1 to TRBJ2-7; no clear D gene. The CDR3 is 10 residues long. Germline V gene lookup returns CDR1 DFQATT and CDR2 SNEGSKA (reference sequence). Trimming removed 3 bases from V and 2 bases from J, with 2 bases in between. DNA of the CDR3: TGCAGTGCTAGTACCTACGAGCAGTACTTC. Residues: CSASTYEQYF.

The rearrangement links TRBV5-1 to TRBJ2-5, with TRBD2 matching 12 bases. Germline-derived CDR1 and CDR2 are SGHRS and YFSETQ. V dropped 10 bases and J dropped 4; count of bases not matched to a gene: 14. This CDR3 is 16 amino acids long. This CDR3 reads CACTPPLAGGPETQYF. CDR3 DNA sequence: TGCGCCTGCACTCCCCCCCTAGCGGGAGGGCCAGAGACCCAGTACTTC.

V and J are TRBV19 and TRBJ1-2; no reliable D call. V was shortened by 5 bases and J by 7 bases, with 14 bases between the two germline ends. Germline V lookup: CDR1 LNHDA, CDR2 SQIVND (reference sequence). The CDR3 contains 13 residues. The CDR3 bases are TGTGCCAGTAGTCCGCATCCATTAGTTGGCTACACCTTC. It specifies CASSPHPLVGYTF. Looking up the rest from reference TRBV19 and TRBJ1-2 gives the full variable domain: DGGITQSPKYLFRKEGQNVTLSCEQNLNHDAMYWYRQDPGQGLRLIYYSQIVNDFQKGDIAEGYSVSREKKESFPLTVTSAQKNPTAFYLCASSPHPLVGYTFGSGTRLTVV.

This sequence joins TRBV5-6 and TRBJ2-1, with D tentatively TRBD2 (6 bases). With 3 bases removed from V and 0 bases from J, the gap between germline ends came to 13 bases. Germline CDR1 and CDR2: SGHDT and YYEEEE. The CDR3 extends over 16 amino acids. DNA for the CDR3: TGTGCCAGCAGCTCGGACGTAGCGGCCTCCTACAATGAGCAGTTCTTC. Amino acids: CASSSDVAASYNEQFF. Drawing the rest from reference TRBV5-6 and TRBJ2-1, the complete variable domain is DAGVTQSPTHLIKTRGQQVTLRCSPKSGHDTVSWYQQALGQGPQFIFQYYEEEERQRGNFPDRFSGHQFPNYSSELNVNALLLGDSALYLCASSSDVAASYNEQFFGPGTRLTVL.

The J gene is TRBJ2-3, the V gene TRBV9, with 12 bases that match TRBD2. J lost 4 bases, V lost 3 bases, and 12 bases had no gene match. In germline, CDR1 is SGDLS, CDR2 YYNGEE. The CDR3 totals 18 residues. The CDR3 DNA reads as TGTGCCAGCAGCGCTTCTCATTCGACTAGCGGGAGTGCAGATACGCAGTATTTT. Translated: CASSASHSTSGSADTQYF. Using reference TRBV9 and TRBJ2-3 for the parts outside the CDR3, the full variable domain is DSGVTQTPKHLITATGQRVTLRCSPRSGDLSVYWYQQSLDQGLQFLIQYYNGEERAKGNILERFSAQQFPDLHSELNLSSLELGDSALYFCASSASHSTSGSADTQYFGPGTRLTVL.

The V and J genes are TRBV27 and TRBJ2-1; TRBD1 agrees at 9 bases. This CDR3 comprises 16 residues. The ends lost 5 bases at V and 3 bases at J; junction bases unmatched: 8. CDR1 and CDR2 from the germline V gene are MNHEY and SMNVEV (reference sequence). CDR3 protein: CASSPSQGADYNEQFF. The CDR3 DNA sequence: TGTGCCAGCAGTCCGTCACAGGGGGCGGACTACAATGAGCAGTTCTTC.

In its sample, this clone was seen a few times. The chain couples TRBV29-1 to TRBJ2-7, with D uncertain. Trimming removed 3 bases from V and 0 bases from J, with 9 bases in between. The CDR3 loop spans 13 amino acids. The germline V gene has CDR1 SQVTM and CDR2 ANQGSEA. CDR3 coding DNA: TGCAGCGTTGAGGTCGGTAACTCCTACGAGCAGTACTTC. It translates to CSVEVGNSYEQYF.

V gene TRBV10-3 combines with J gene TRBJ2-3, with 10 nucleotides matching TRBD1. The V gene end was trimmed by 7 bases and the J gene end by 4 bases; junction bases not matched to a gene: 17. This CDR3 region has 18 residues. Germline CDR1 and CDR2: ENHRY and SYGVKD. The CDR3 DNA sequence: TGTGCCATCAAGGGCCCCGCGGACAGGGGGGAATTTTCAGATACGCAGTATTTT. Amino acid sequence: CAIKGPADRGEFSDTQYF.